This T cell receptor beta chain was found in a study of T-cell reconstitution after alpha-beta-depleted transplantation in children. The CDR3 consists of 13 residues. Germline-derived CDR1 and CDR2 are SGHTA and FQGNSA. Trimming cost V 1 base and J 7 bases, with 8 bases left between them. The TCRbeta library was prepared with unique molecular identifiers. TCRdb re-called the PCR reads with MiXCR, one entry per CDR3 protein. Here the sample spans over 550,000 distinct CDR3 sequences, 8% to 11% being singletons. The V call is TRBV7-2, the J call TRBJ2-1; no reliable D call. The input for sequencing was PBMCs from the stem cell graft donor, taken from the stem cell graft. This sequence was found in a human donor who donated a stem cell graft to a child with acute myeloid leukemia. The CDR3 DNA sequence: TGTGCCAGCAGCTTAGACACCCTGAATGAGCAGTTCTTC. Encoded protein: CASSLDTLNEQFF.